A single sample is the source of the 17 T cell receptor beta chains below, sequenced in a study of T cells after yellow fever vaccination. From the 5' RACE reads, TCRdb called clonotypes with MiXCR, one entry per CDR3 protein. The sample shows 550,000 to 750,000 distinct CDR3 sequences, approximately 15% of them seen only once. The specimen comprised PBMCs, sampled on the day of the yellow fever booster vaccination. Receptors originate from a man in his thirties or forties who received the YFV17D yellow fever vaccine.

This clonotype has at least ten counts. The chain carries TRBV5-1 and TRBJ1-2; 10 positions match TRBD1. The CDR3 sequence is 14 residues long. The V segment lost 1 base and the J segment 5 bases; nucleotides outside the gene matches: 2. CDR1 is SGHRS and CDR2 is YFSETQ in the germline V gene. The CDR3 DNA sequence: TGCGCCAGCAGCTTGTCGGGACAGGGGTATGGCTACACCTTC. As protein: CASSLSGQGYGYTF.

The V gene is TRBV20-1, the J gene TRBJ2-7; D is perhaps TRBD1 (6 bases). Germline V gene sequence: CDR1 DFQATT, CDR2 SNEGSKA (reference sequence). The CDR3 has 11 amino acids. V was shortened by 1 base and J by 7 bases, with 8 bases between the two germline ends. The CDR3 DNA follows: TGCAGTGCTAGAGTGGACAGAGAGCAGTACTTC. Its translation is CSARVDREQYF.

The chain recombines TRBV7-8 with TRBJ2-3; D is unresolved. This CDR3 comprises 13 residues. V gave up 5 bases and J gave up 2 bases, with 8 bases separating them. Germline-derived CDR1 and CDR2 are SGHVS and FQNEAQ. The CDR3 sequence is CASSNIPTDTQYF. The CDR3 DNA is TGTGCCAGCAGCAACATACCCACAGATACGCAGTATTTT.

This clonotype has only a few counts. This chain links TRBV6-5 with TRBJ2-7; TRBD1 matches at 7 bases. The CDR3 is made up of 16 amino acids. Germline CDR1 MNHEY, CDR2 SVGAGI. The trim removed 4 bases at V and 4 bases at J, leaving 13 bases unmatched. This CDR3 is CASSSLGQESSYEQYF. CDR3 nucleotides: TGTGCCAGCAGTTCCCTCGGACAGGAGAGCTCATACGAGCAGTACTTC.

This clonotype appeared many times. This chain connects TRBV7-2 to TRBJ2-7; 10 positions agree with TRBD2. CDR1 SGHTA and CDR2 FQGNSA come from the germline V gene. Trimming at V came to 6 bases and at J to 4 bases, leaving 6 bases not matched to a gene. The CDR3 covers 14 residues. The CDR3 protein is CASSPSGRVYEQYF. CDR3 DNA: TGTGCCAGCAGTCCTAGCGGGAGAGTTTACGAGCAGTACTTC.

The chain recombines TRBV6-5 with TRBJ2-7; 9 positions match TRBD2. V was clipped by 0 bases and J by 1 base; unmatched bases: 10. Germline V gene data show CDR1 as MNHEY and CDR2 as SVGAGI. The CDR3 sequence is 18 residues long. The CDR3 loop reads CASSYSLAGGSWSYEQYF. Written as DNA, the CDR3 is TGTGCCAGCAGTTACTCCCTGGCGGGAGGGTCCTGGTCCTACGAGCAGTACTTC.

V gene TRBV5-1 combines with J gene TRBJ1-2; D is unresolved. The germline V gene encodes CDR1 SGHRS and CDR2 YFSETQ. CDR3 length: 16 residues. V was cut by 4 bases and J by 5 bases, with 21 bases left in between. Here the CDR3 DNA reads TGCGCCAGCAGCCTCAACGAGGGTGAGAGGGCATATGGCTACACCTTC. Translated: CASSLNEGERAYGYTF.

The gene calls are TRBV3-1 and TRBJ2-7, with D maybe TRBD2 (5 bases). Deletions cut 2 bases from V and 4 bases from J, with 15 bases between. The CDR3 has 15 amino acids. Per germline, CDR1 LGHDT and CDR2 YNNKEL (reference sequence). The CDR3 DNA follows: TGTGCCAGCAGCCAAATGCTAGCTGGTAATTACGAGCAGTACTTC. It translates to CASSQMLAGNYEQYF.

The chain has TRBV9 and TRBJ2-2; no definite D call. With 2 bases removed from V and 1 base from J, the gap between germline ends came to 3 bases. The V gene's germline CDR1 is SGDLS and CDR2 YYNGEE. There are 13 residues in the CDR3. The CDR3 here is CASSVENTGELFF. CDR3 nucleotide sequence: TGTGCCAGCAGCGTGGAGAACACCGGGGAGCTGTTTTTT.

There are a few counts of this clonotype. The chain has TRBV27 and TRBJ2-7, with D tentatively TRBD1 or TRBD2 (6 bases each). The germline V and J ends were trimmed by 7 bases and 4 bases, with 14 bases remaining between them. The CDR3 runs 13 residues. CDR1 is MNHEY, CDR2 SMNVEV, per germline (reference sequence). The CDR3 DNA is TGTGCCAGCAAGGGGGGAGTCGAATACGAGCAGTACTTC. Its protein is CASKGGVEYEQYF.

In this sample, this clonotype turned up a few times. This chain joins TRBV7-2 and TRBJ1-6; perhaps TRBD1 as D (6 bases). V was pared by 4 bases and J by 6 bases, with 13 bases between. This CDR3 has 15 residues. Germline CDR1 reads SGHTA; CDR2 reads FQGNSA. The chain's CDR3 is CASSSPGHLNSPLHF. The CDR3 bases are TGTGCCAGCAGCTCGCCGGGACACCTTAATTCACCCCTCCACTTT.

This clonotype has ten or more counts. The genes are TRBV10-3 and TRBJ2-5; D is uncertain. V was trimmed by 2 bases and J by 5 bases, leaving 3 bases between them. This CDR3 spans 11 amino acids. Germline V lookup: CDR1 ENHRY, CDR2 SYGVKD. CDR3 in DNA: TGTGCCATCAGTGAGAGGGAGACCCAGTACTTC. Its protein product is CAISERETQYF.

The V and J genes are TRBV5-6 and TRBJ2-5, with a tentative D call TRBD1 (6 bases). Germline V lookup: CDR1 SGHDT, CDR2 YYEEEE. V lost 1 base, J lost 9 bases, and 13 bases lay in between. The CDR3 is 13 residues long. This chain's CDR3 is CASSLRDTSSQYF. CDR3 DNA sequence: TGTGCCAGCAGCTTGCGGGACACCTCATCCCAGTACTTC.

The rearrangement joins TRBV27 to TRBJ2-1; 7 positions agree with TRBD2. Looked up from germline, CDR1 is MNHEY and CDR2 is SMNVEV (reference sequence). The ends lost 4 bases at V and 4 bases at J; junction bases unmatched: 16. This CDR3 region has 18 residues. CDR3: CASSWWASGKKGYNEQFF. CDR3 in DNA: TGTGCCAGCAGTTGGTGGGCTAGCGGAAAAAAGGGTTACAATGAGCAGTTCTTC.

V usage is TRBV14 and J usage is TRBJ2-7, with D possibly being TRBD2 (6 bases). The ends were cut back, 1 base at V and 5 bases at J, with 9 bases in the middle. CDR3 size: 13 residues. CDR1 and CDR2 (germline): SGHDN, FVKESK. The CDR3 spells CASSQVTSHEQYF. The CDR3, as DNA: TGTGCCAGCAGCCAAGTCACTAGCCACGAGCAGTACTTC.

The rearrangement uses TRBV3-1 and TRBJ2-7, with D possibly being TRBD1 (5 bases). CDR1 and CDR2 (germline): LGHDT, YNNKEL (reference sequence). V was cut by 0 bases and J by 2 bases, with 14 bases left in between. This CDR3 is built from 16 residues. As DNA, the CDR3 is TGTGCCAGCAGCCAAGATTCGACAGCGAATCCCTACGAGCAGTACTTC. It translates to CASSQDSTANPYEQYF.

The V and J genes are TRBV20-1 and TRBJ2-7; 10 bases line up with TRBD2. Germline values: CDR1 DFQATT, CDR2 SNEGSKA (reference sequence). This CDR3 is built from 15 residues. The V segment lost 4 bases and the J segment 2 bases; nucleotides outside the gene matches: 8. In nucleotides, the CDR3 is TGCAGTGCTACTCCGGGACTAGCGACGACCTACGAGCAGTACTTC. Protein sequence: CSATPGLATTYEQYF.